These 21 T cell receptor beta chains originate from one sample sequenced in a study of monozygotic twins with inflammatory bowel disease. With the 5' RACE reads reprocessed, TCRdb shows one record per CDR3 protein and no DNA. Listed are approximately 400,000 distinct CDR3 sequences; less than 2.5% falls within the top ten. Material for sequencing was blood. These receptors originate from a human donor with ulcerative colitis or Crohn's disease, or a healthy co-twin of an affected twin (not recorded which).

The genes are TRBV29-1 and TRBJ1-2. Germline CDR1 is SQVTM and CDR2 is ANQGSEA. CDR3 length equals 14 residues. The CDR3 is CSVDPGEALYGYTF. The full variable domain, its missing parts supplied by reference TRBV29-1 and TRBJ1-2, is SAVISQKPSRDICQRGTSLTIQCQVDSQVTMMFWYRQQPGQSLTLIATANQGSEATYESGFVIDKFPISRPNLTFSTLTVSNMSPEDSSIYLCSVDPGEALYGYTFGSGTRLTVV.

This chain links TRBV4-1 with TRBJ2-7. Per germline, CDR1 MGHRA and CDR2 YSYEKL. The CDR3 is 14 amino acids. The CDR3 loop reads CASSQDTASYEQYF.

The V call is TRBV3-1, the J call TRBJ1-1; the D call from TCRdb, TRBD1, cannot be confirmed without DNA. Germline V gene lookup returns CDR1 LGHDT and CDR2 YNNKEL (reference sequence). The length of the CDR3 is 14 residues. The CDR3: CASSHYDRNTEAFF.

This sequence joins TRBV2 and TRBJ2-1; TCRdb returns TRBD2, unconfirmable since there is no DNA. This CDR3 is 14 amino acids long. Germline-derived CDR1 and CDR2 are SNHLY and FYNNEI. CDR3 amino acids: CASRTSGLDNEQFF.

The chain links TRBV7-9 to TRBJ2-7; without DNA, the TCRdb call of TRBD1 cannot be checked. CDR3 length equals 15 residues. CDR1 SEHNR and CDR2 FQNEAQ come from the germline V gene (reference sequence). CDR3: CASSLNTGFSYEQYF. The full variable domain, rest sourced from reference TRBV7-9 and TRBJ2-7, is DTGVSQNPRHKITKRGQNVTFRCDPISEHNRLYWYRQTLGQGPEFLTYFQNEAQLEKSRLLSDRFSAERPKGSFSTLEIQRTEQGDSAMYLCASSLNTGFSYEQYFGPGTRLTVT.

The chain links TRBV28 to TRBJ1-2. The germline CDR1 and CDR2 sequences are MDHEN and SYDVKM. The CDR3 contains 13 residues. CDR3 in amino acids: CASFAGGGYGYTF.

V and J are TRBV6-2 or TRBV6-3 and TRBJ2-7; TCRdb names TRBD1, which stays unverified in the absence of DNA. Germline CDR1 and CDR2: MNHEY and SVGEGT. The CDR3 contains 15 residues. The CDR3 reads CASRKGGIRSYEQYF.

The gene calls are TRBV9 and TRBJ2-5; TCRdb returns TRBD1, unconfirmable since there is no DNA. Germline CDR1 is SGDLS and CDR2 is YYNGEE. The CDR3 totals 14 residues. The CDR3 sequence: CASSDSGGSGTQYF.

The chain uses TRBV28 and TRBJ2-7; TCRdb lists TRBD1, though no DNA is available to test this call. CDR3 length: 13 amino acids. Germline assignment: CDR1 MDHEN and CDR2 SYDVKM. The CDR3 here is CASRGTGGFEQYF.

V usage is TRBV20-1 and J usage is TRBJ1-4; TCRdb picks TRBD1, but there is no DNA to check that call. The germline V gene has CDR1 DFQATT and CDR2 SNEGSKA (reference sequence). This CDR3 is built from 13 residues. CDR3 sequence reads: CSAVTPGIEKLFF.

V usage is TRBV6-1 and J usage is TRBJ1-4. Germline lookup yields CDR1 MNHNS and CDR2 SASEGT. This CDR3 spans 14 amino acids. The CDR3 here is CASKAGQTNEKLFF.

The chain has TRBV7-2 and TRBJ1-5; absent DNA, TCRdb's TRBD1 call cannot be checked. The germline V gene encodes CDR1 SGHTA and CDR2 FQGNSA. This CDR3 region has 15 residues. The CDR3 loop reads CASSLVQGVNQPQHF. The full variable domain, its missing parts supplied by reference TRBV7-2 and TRBJ1-5, is GAGVSQSPSNKVTEKGKDVELRCDPISGHTALYWYRQSLGQGLEFLIYFQGNSAPDKSGLPSDRFSAERTGGSVSTLTIQRTQQEDSAVYLCASSLVQGVNQPQHFGDGTRLSIL.

This rearrangement joins TRBV12-3 or TRBV12-4 to TRBJ2-5. The CDR3 totals 14 residues. The CDR3 sequence is CASSYLGWQETQYF.

This chain joins TRBV7-2 and TRBJ1-1; the D gene TCRdb calls, TRBD1, cannot be checked with no DNA. CDR3 length: 14 amino acids. Germline V gene sequence: CDR1 SGHTA, CDR2 FQGNSA. The CDR3 reads CASSGDRENTEAFF.

The chain recombines TRBV6-1 with TRBJ1-1; TCRdb designates TRBD1, a call that cannot be tested without DNA. The CDR3 loop spans 13 amino acids. Germline CDR1 MNHNS, CDR2 SASEGT. This chain's CDR3 is CASSGAGTGEAFF.

The chain carries TRBV7-2 and TRBJ2-3; the TRBD2 assignment by TCRdb is unverifiable without DNA. Germline CDR1 SGHTA, CDR2 FQGNSA. The CDR3 spans 17 residues. The CDR3 loop reads CASSLIGAGGQKDTQYF.

The rearrangement links TRBV28 to TRBJ1-1; TCRdb's assignment of TRBD1 cannot be checked, as there is no DNA. The CDR3 consists of 11 residues. The V gene's germline CDR1 is MDHEN and CDR2 SYDVKM. CDR3 sequence reads: CGSGENTEAFF.

The rearrangement uses TRBV7-9 and TRBJ1-2; TCRdb proposes TRBD1, but this gene call is untestable without DNA. CDR3 size: 12 residues. Germline V gene sequence: CDR1 SEHNR, CDR2 FQNEAQ (reference sequence). The CDR3 sequence is CASSEGGGGYTF. Using reference TRBV7-9 and TRBJ1-2 for the parts outside the CDR3, the full variable domain is DTGVSQNPRHKITKRGQNVTFRCDPISEHNRLYWYRQTLGQGPEFLTYFQNEAQLEKSRLLSDRFSAERPKGSFSTLEIQRTEQGDSAMYLCASSEGGGGYTFGSGTRLTVV.

This chain joins TRBV18 and TRBJ2-1; there is no DNA to check the TCRdb D call of TRBD2. The CDR3 sequence is 16 residues long. Germline V gives CDR1 KGHSH, CDR2 LQKENI. The CDR3 region is CASSPPSGIIYNEQFF.

This chain uses TRBV20-1 with TRBJ2-1. The CDR3 covers 12 residues. The germline V gene encodes CDR1 DFQATT and CDR2 SNEGSKA (reference sequence). The CDR3 loop reads CSAPTVLGEQFF.

J is TRBJ2-1 and V is TRBV5-1; TCRdb gives TRBD1 as the D gene, but with no DNA this cannot be confirmed. This CDR3 is 14 amino acids long. Germline assignment: CDR1 SGHRS and CDR2 YFSETQ. Here the CDR3 reads CASRQVGPDNEQFF.